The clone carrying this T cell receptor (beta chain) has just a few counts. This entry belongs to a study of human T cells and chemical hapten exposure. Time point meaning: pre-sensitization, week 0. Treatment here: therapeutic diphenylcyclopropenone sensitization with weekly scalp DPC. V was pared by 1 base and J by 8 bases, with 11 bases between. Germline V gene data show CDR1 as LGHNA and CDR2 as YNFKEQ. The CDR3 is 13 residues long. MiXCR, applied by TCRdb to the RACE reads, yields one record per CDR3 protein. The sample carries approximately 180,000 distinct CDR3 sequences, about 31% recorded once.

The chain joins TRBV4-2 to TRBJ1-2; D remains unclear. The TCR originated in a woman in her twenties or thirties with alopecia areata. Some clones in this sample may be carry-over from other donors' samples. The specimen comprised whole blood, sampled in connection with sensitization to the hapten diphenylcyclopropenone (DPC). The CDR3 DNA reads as TGTGCCAGCAGCCAAGCAGGATCCCAAGGCTACACCTTC. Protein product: CASSQAGSQGYTF.